This T cell receptor (beta chain) was sequenced in a study of regulatory T cells in long-lasting Graves disease (dated by TCRdb to the early 2020s). Describing the broader study: Antithyroid drugs had been taken for less than 3 months by newly diagnosed Graves' disease patients. TCR sequencing covered about 13 persistent and 20 newly diagnosed Graves' disease patients, some 33 samples in total. Patients with persistent Graves' disease were compared with patients with newly diagnosed Graves' disease using TCR sequencing and RNA sequencing of peripheral blood. The study took place in China and was registered as a clinical trial. Beyond this particular receptor, the publication reports: Persistent Graves' disease patients showed lower TCR Shannon entropy and fewer highly expanded clones than newly diagnosed patients, suggesting clonal expansion. More public clonotypes were shared among persistent patients (2,741) than among newly diagnosed patients (more than 950). Sequencing and analysis were limited to the TCR beta chain. The small sample size was acknowledged by the authors as a limitation that may reduce accuracy. Peripheral blood alone was examined, since thyroid tissue, which constituted the primary lesion, could not be accessed. Preferential use of TRBV28, TRBJ1-2 and TRBJ2-5 was observed in persistent disease, whereas TRBV20-1 and TRBJ2-1 were favored in newly diagnosed disease.

The library came from multiplex PCR. TCRdb records Illumina HiSeq 4000 as the sequencer. To build TCR beta libraries, CDR3 regions were amplified by Arm-PCR using iRepertoire HTBI primers. PCR products were gel purified before sequencing. Per the authors' processing: Gene usage analysis of CDR3 amino acid clonotypes used the approximately 62 TRBV and some 13 TRBJ segments found across samples. COPE and FqMerger were used to merge the filtered high-quality paired reads into contigs. Contigs were aligned with BLAST to IMGT TRBV, TRBD and TRBJ reference genes, and CDR3 was defined per IMGT. Any clonotype with a frequency above 0.1% was counted as a highly expanded clone. Repertoire diversity was measured by Shannon entropy, and V-J evenness by the Gini coefficient. Clonotypes shared by more than one individual were considered public. TCRdb ran its own pipeline on the public reads, namely fastp trimming at Q25 and MiXCR clone calling, and kept in-frame beta chains. Entries that share a CDR3 protein sequence are merged under the most common genes and DNA. TCRdb, not the authors, supplied the V and J calls. The sample records around 450,000 distinct CDR3 sequences, more than 12% of which are singletons. Approximately 15% of the sample is held by the ten biggest clonotypes.

The CDR3 holds 13 amino acids from the cysteine to the phenylalanine. The only DNA kept is the CDR3, 39 bases in frame from the first base. Trimming at the junction amounts to 3 bases on V and 5 bases on J, and the germline ends lie 11 bases apart. Looking up the germline V gene yields CDR1 SGDLS and CDR2 YYNGEE. The sample's time point, from its label and the paper: newly diagnosed GD, antithyroid drugs for less than 3 months. For both TCR sequencing and RNA sequencing, RNA was extracted from PBMCs using TRIzol. The diagnosis of Graves' disease followed American Thyroid Association guidelines. Patients were recruited from an endocrinology department in Xi'an, China. Each patient gave 9 to 10 milliliters of peripheral blood, collected in an EDTA anticoagulant tube. Ficoll Paque Plus density gradient separation was used to isolate PBMCs, and no further T cell sorting was performed. An Agilent 2100 Bioanalyzer and agarose gel were used to assess RNA quality, and a NanoDrop 2000 was used to measure RNA concentration.

This clonotype was counted a few times. Its cognate antigen has yet to be identified. The input lacks base qualities; no much larger clone sits a single base away. Separately, the same data were catalogued under a study of T cells in Graves' hyperthyroidism and ophthalmopathy. That second report states: Stable Graves' hyperthyroidism was defined as no progression to ophthalmopathy during 18 months of follow-up. Hyperthyroidism patients were newly diagnosed, had a disease duration of under 2 months, and were aged 18 to 65 years. The study excluded patients with uncontrolled infections, other autoimmune diseases, pregnancy or lactation. Clinical symptoms, serum thyroxine and TRAb, thyroid ultrasound, and orbital computed tomography formed the basis for the diagnoses. A first-round RT-PCR of the TCR CDR3 used the HTBI primer set with the Qiagen OneStep RT-PCR kit. Most expanded thyroid clonotypes (frequency above 0.001) were also detected in blood, a finding suggesting that blood repertoires may reflect thyroid immune responses. Ophthalmopathy was separated from stable hyperthyroidism by a 13 V-J signature model, with around 90% sensitivity and about 81% specificity obtained in cross-validation and 80%/75% obtained in testing. In validation, progression to ophthalmopathy was predicted by the model with almost 71% sensitivity and 72% to 80% specificity, a median of about 6.8 months before onset. To identify distinguishing TCR V-J signatures, a discovery cohort of some 100 patients was used, comprising some 45 with Graves' ophthalmopathy and 57 with stable Graves' hyperthyroidism. Prospective prediction of ophthalmopathy was tested in an independent validation cohort consisting of about 20 hyperthyroidism patients and some 17 patients who later progressed to ophthalmopathy. The roughly 91 discovery patients were randomly split 7:3 into training and test sets. Thyroid tissue and blood T-cell repertoires from several Graves' hyperthyroidism patients were also compared in the study. After sampling, hyperthyroidism patients received methimazole starting at 30 mg daily, and ophthalmopathy patients received high-dose intravenous methylprednisolone. A second multiplex PCR round built the libraries, followed by size selection and purification. Paired-end sequencing of the libraries was performed with 100 bp reads on an Illumina HiSeq2000. SOAPnuke was used to process the raw data, removing reads that contained adapters or uncalled bases, had a mean Phred below 15, or lacked an exact match to the constant primer or identifier. High-quality paired reads were merged with COPE v1.2.5, and unique nucleotide sequences were defined as clonotypes. MiTCR v1.1 was used to align clonotypes to the IMGT TRBV, TRBD and TRBJ reference segments. The analysis was restricted to V-J combinations with a frequency above 0.0001, which together covered around 99% of the repertoires. A TCS score was defined as the ratio of F50 (clonal expansion) to E x V (chaos), with BLOSUM62-based TCRdist applied between CDR3 peptides within each V-J. Welch's t-statistics and random forest reduced 514 V-J features to 10 to 15, which were used in a naive Bayes classifier (R e1071). No statistical method was used to fix the sample size in advance, and group allocation was not hidden from the investigators. According to the paper, TCR Vbeta CDR3 sequencing was carried out on about 140 peripheral blood samples, which came from fewer than 50 ophthalmopathy, approximately 78 hyperthyroidism and around 17 progressor patients.

The sequence is built from TRBV9 and TRBJ2-5, and TRBD2 may be the D gene, going by 6 matching bases. Sequenced material: peripheral blood mononuclear cells (PBMCs), taken at new diagnosis, from a patient treated with antithyroid drugs. This clonotype originated in a woman in her 30s with Graves disease. Donor details come from another sample of the same person, matched by shared clones. The sequenced DNA is TGTGCCAGCAGCGGCGGGACCCGGGAGACCCAGTACTTC. This gives the protein CASSGGTRETQYF.